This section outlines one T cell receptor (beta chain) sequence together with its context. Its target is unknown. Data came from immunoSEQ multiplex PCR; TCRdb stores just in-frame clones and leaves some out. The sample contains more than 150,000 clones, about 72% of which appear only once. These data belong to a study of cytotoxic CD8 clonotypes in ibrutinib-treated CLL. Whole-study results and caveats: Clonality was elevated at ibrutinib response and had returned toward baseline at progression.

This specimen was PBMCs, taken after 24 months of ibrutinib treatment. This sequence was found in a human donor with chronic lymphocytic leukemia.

The CDR3 region is CASSQSGTDQETQYF. The CDR3 nucleotides read TGTGCCAGCAGCCAATCCGGGACAGACCAAGAGACCCAGTACTTC. The genes are TRBV4-2 and TRBJ2-5; 7 positions agree with TRBD1. The CDR3 length is 15 residues. Per the germline V gene, CDR1 is LGHNA and CDR2 is YNFKEQ. Trimming took 2 bases from V and 0 from J; bases not matched to a gene: 3.